This T cell receptor (beta chain) was retrieved from a study of blood T cell repertoires in COVID-19. Membership in each cohort depended on participant-reported clinical history. Original processing notes: The authors estimated nucleated cell counts from reference gene primer amplification. Clones were read by immunoSEQ multiplex PCR, and TCRdb kept only the in-frame ones, dropping some. V and J calls and clone size are as listed in that table; D and trimming were resolved from the DNA. The data show about 390,000 clones, 87% seen once. Sequencing was carried out using PBMCs or T cells enriched from blood (not recorded which). This sequence was found in a woman aged 45 to 65 who had recovered from COVID-19.

The CDR3 loop reads CASSHSGFSGGSYEQYF. Written as DNA, the CDR3 is TGCGCCAGCAGCCATTCAGGGTTTAGCGGGGGCTCCTACGAGCAGTACTTC. This chain uses TRBV4-3 with TRBJ2-7; 9 nucleotides align to TRBD2. There are 17 residues in the CDR3. J lost 0 bases, V lost 3 bases, and 9 bases had no gene match. Germline V CDR1 and CDR2: LGHNA, YSLEER.